This T cell receptor beta chain was recovered during a study of blood T cell repertoires in COVID-19. Turning to the study itself: Donors in the United States, Italy and Spain gave samples during acute or convalescent COVID-19. T cells, B-cell-depleted T cells, or PBMCs supplied cDNA or gDNA.

In the source study's methods: It was from reference gene primer amplification that nucleated cell counts were estimated. The method was immunoSEQ multiplex PCR; TCRdb's version includes in-frame clones alone and lacks a portion of them. V, J and clone size were drawn from that table, and D and trimming were deduced from the DNA. The data contain 250,000 or so clones, less than 90% of them singletons. The CDR3 consists of 19 residues. V lost 3 bases and J lost 7; bases outside the gene matches: 21. Germline V gives CDR1 LGHDT, CDR2 YNNKEL (reference sequence). The sample was peripheral blood. The rearrangement uses TRBV3-1 (or the pseudogene TRBV3-2) and TRBJ2-5; 9 nucleotides align to TRBD2. The receptor comes from a woman in her thirties or forties who had recovered from COVID-19. The CDR3 region is CASSHDGEAAGGQLGTQYF. The CDR3 bases are TGTGCCAGCAGCCATGACGGAGAGGCAGCGGGGGGTCAGTTGGGGACCCAGTACTTC.